These 27 T cell receptor beta chains were all obtained from the same sample, sequenced in a study of blood T cell repertoires in COVID-19 (dated by TCRdb to 2019 to 2021). Receptor amplification or capture employed the immunoSEQ multiplex PCR assay. Entries here come from immuneACCESS through TCRdb and include only in-frame sequences with V and J called. Some clones fail to appear in such tables; in the studies checked, an unresolved V gene covers under half of the shortfall, and the cause of the remainder is unknown. This sample holds some 47,000 clones; roughly four fifths were observed only once. The ten largest clones capture over 40% of the sample. The source material was peripheral blood. All receptors derive from a human donor in a cohort sampled during active COVID-19.

The chain combines TRBV5-1 with TRBJ1-1, with 9 bases that match TRBD1. The germline CDR1 and CDR2 sequences are SGHRS and YFSETQ. With V trimmed by 0 bases and J by 5 bases, 2 bases remained unmatched. The CDR3 extends over 14 amino acids. The CDR3 nucleotides read TGCGCCAGCAGCTTGGACAGGGGGCAAACTGAAGCTTTCTTT. It translates to CASSLDRGQTEAFF. The full variable domain, its missing parts supplied by reference TRBV5-1 and TRBJ1-1, is KAGVTQTPRYLIKTRGQQVTLSCSPISGHRSVSWYQQTPGQGLQFLFEYFSETQRNKGNFPGRFSGRQFSNSRSEMNVSTLELGDSALYLCASSLDRGQTEAFFGQGTRLTVV.

Remarks on this clone: The junction shows a germline mismatch at one end, possibly a read error. The DNA of the CDR3 is TGTGCCAGCAGTAAAGCGGGGCCCCTCTACAATGAGCAGTTCTTC. This codes for CASSKAGPLYNEQFF. V and J are TRBV2 and TRBJ2-1, with TRBD2 matching over 7 bases. Per germline, CDR1 SNHLY and CDR2 FYNNEI. The CDR3 covers 15 residues.

The genes are TRBV5-5 and TRBJ1-5; tentative D call: TRBD1 (6 bases). Trimming removed 2 bases from V and 2 bases from J, with 20 bases in between. The CDR3 runs 18 residues. Germline values: CDR1 SGHKS, CDR2 YYEKEE (reference sequence). The CDR3 loop is CASSLRTGTGGRNQPQHF. The CDR3 DNA follows: TGTGCCAGCAGCTTAAGAACAGGCACGGGGGGCCGCAATCAGCCCCAGCATTTT.

This clone was seen ten or more times. The rearrangement uses TRBV7-6 and TRBJ1-1, with TRBD1 matching 7 bases. CDR3 length: 13 residues. Germline loops: CDR1 SGHVS, CDR2 FNYEAQ. V lost 8 bases to trimming and J lost 0 bases; unmatched junction nucleotides: 3. Written as DNA, the CDR3 is TGTGCCAGCGGACAGGACTTGAACACTGAAGCTTTCTTT. It specifies CASGQDLNTEAFF.

This sequence joins TRBV28 and TRBJ2-3; D is ambiguous. Germline V CDR1 and CDR2: MDHEN, SYDVKM. This CDR3 is 11 amino acids long. V was pared by 6 bases and J by 6 bases, with 7 bases between. CDR3 residues: CASSRPDTQYF. DNA of the CDR3: TGTGCCAGCAGCCGTCCCGATACGCAGTATTTT.

This chain connects TRBV5-4 to TRBJ2-7, with TRBD1 matching over 9 bases. CDR3 length equals 11 residues. Germline lookup yields CDR1 SGHNT and CDR2 YYREEE (reference sequence). The J segment lost 5 bases and the V segment lost 8 bases, leaving 2 bases of the junction unmatched. For the CDR3, the DNA is TGTGCCAGACAGGGGGCTAACGAGCAGTACGTC. Protein product: CARQGANEQYV.

This clone was seen once. Written as DNA, the CDR3 is TGTGCCAGTAGTGAGGACATAAACACTGAAGCTTTCTTT. Its translation is CASSEDINTEAFF. The rearrangement uses TRBV19 and TRBJ1-1; TRBD1 might be the D (5 bases). The CDR3 spans 13 residues. Looked up from germline, CDR1 is LNHDA and CDR2 is SQIVND (reference sequence). V dropped 5 bases and J dropped 2 bases, with 9 bases sitting between them.

The J gene is TRBJ1-5, the V gene TRBV10-3, with 9 bases lining up with TRBD1. The CDR3 consists of 14 residues. The V segment lost 6 bases and the J segment 6 bases; nucleotides outside the gene matches: 6. Germline CDR1 ENHRY, CDR2 SYGVKD. CDR3 region: CAISWTGEAQPQHF. In DNA, the CDR3 is TGTGCCATCAGCTGGACAGGGGAGGCTCAGCCCCAGCATTTT.

The chain is built from TRBV7-2 and TRBJ2-5; 7 nucleotides agree with TRBD2. The CDR3 contains 17 residues. Trimming took 5 bases from V and 4 from J; bases not matched to a gene: 16. Germline-derived CDR1 and CDR2 are SGHTA and FQGNSA. Here the CDR3 DNA reads TGTGCCAGCAGCCCGGGACTATCTACCTACTCAATAGAGACCCAGTACTTC. This translates into CASSPGLSTYSIETQYF.

The J gene is TRBJ2-3, the V gene TRBV7-2; 13 positions agree with TRBD2. The CDR3 loop spans 16 amino acids. Trimming took 1 base from V and 14 from J; bases not matched to a gene: 12. Looked up from germline, CDR1 is SGHTA and CDR2 is FQGNSA. In DNA, the CDR3 is TGTGCCAGCAGCTTAGTTGGGACTAGCGGGGCTAGCTGGAGGTATTTT. Amino acids: CASSLVGTSGASWRYF.

In DNA, the CDR3 is TGTGCCAGCAGGGAGACAGGGACATCTACCTACGAGCAGTACTTC. It translates to CASRETGTSTYEQYF. The genes are TRBV6-5 and TRBJ2-7; 7 bases align to TRBD1. This CDR3 spans 15 amino acids. The germline gives CDR1 MNHEY, CDR2 SVGAGI. V shed 6 bases and J 2 bases; nucleotides not matched to a gene: 10.

The chain recombines TRBV28 with TRBJ2-2; tentative D call: TRBD2 (5 bases). Germline-derived CDR1 and CDR2 are MDHEN and SYDVKM. Trimming removed 6 bases at V and 2 bases at J, with 13 bases between. This CDR3 comprises 15 residues. The CDR3, as DNA: TGTGCCAGCAGGCGAACGGGGTTTAACACCGGGGAGCTGTTTTTT. Its protein product is CASRRTGFNTGELFF. The full variable domain, completed using reference TRBV28 and TRBJ2-2, is DVKVTQSSRYLVKRTGEKVFLECVQDMDHENMFWYRQDPGLGLRLIYFSYDVKMKEKGDIPEGYSVSREKKERFSLILESASTNQTSMYLCASRRTGFNTGELFFGEGSRLTVL.

The chain couples TRBV10-3 to TRBJ1-2, with a tentative D call TRBD1 (5 bases). The CDR3 has 14 amino acids. Germline CDR1 reads ENHRY; CDR2 reads SYGVKD. The germline V and J ends were trimmed by 5 bases and 3 bases, with 13 bases remaining between them. CDR3 protein: CAISFRVEDYGYTF. In DNA form, the CDR3 reads TGTGCCATCAGTTTCAGGGTCGAGGACTATGGCTACACCTTC.

J is TRBJ1-1 and V is TRBV21-1; the table's D call, TRBD1, was not checked against the DNA. TRBV21-1 is flagged as a pseudogene. The CDR3 consists of 17 residues. The CDR3 sequence is CASSKRPSGQEGPGAFF. Written as DNA, the CDR3 is TGTGCCAGCAGCAAACGACCCTCAGGACAGGAGGGTCCCGGAGCTTTCTTT.

The chain joins TRBV5-8 to TRBJ1-1, with 8 nucleotides matching TRBD1. CDR1 and CDR2 from the germline V gene are SGHTS and YDEGEE. The CDR3 runs to 14 residues. The ends lost 5 bases at V and 3 bases at J; junction bases unmatched: 6. CDR3 sequence (DNA): TGTGCCAGCAGGGAATCGGACAGGGACACTGAAGCTTTCTTT. Translated: CASRESDRDTEAFF.

V gene TRBV6-6 combines with J gene TRBJ1-4; D remains unclear. This CDR3 contains 15 residues. Trimming removed 5 bases from V and 3 bases from J, with 13 bases in between. Germline CDR1 is MNHNY and CDR2 is SVGAGI (reference sequence). The CDR3 loop reads CASSSTETSNEKLFF. Here the CDR3 DNA reads TGTGCCAGCAGTAGTACAGAGACCTCTAATGAAAAACTGTTTTTT.

The chain carries TRBV4-3 and TRBJ1-1, with 9 bases lining up with TRBD1. V lost 4 bases and J lost 2; bases outside the gene matches: 8. In germline, CDR1 is LGHNA, CDR2 YSLEER. The CDR3 is made up of 16 amino acids. CDR3 nucleotides: TGCGCCAGCAGCCCATCCGGGACAGGGATTAACACTGAAGCTTTCTTT. It codes for CASSPSGTGINTEAFF.

The chain combines TRBV27 with TRBJ1-2; 7 bases fit TRBD1. CDR3 size: 13 residues. Germline-derived CDR1 and CDR2 are MNHEY and SMNVEV (reference sequence). The V and J ends lost 5 bases and 4 bases, in that order; junction bases with no gene match: 4. The CDR3 sequence: CASSVGQTYGYTF. The CDR3 DNA reads TGTGCCAGCAGTGTGGGACAGACCTATGGCTACACCTTC.

CDR3 sequence reads: CASSFQGEETQYF. CDR3 nucleotide sequence: TGCGCCAGCAGCTTTCAAGGGGAAGAGACCCAGTACTTC. The chain joins TRBV5-1 to TRBJ2-5; maybe TRBD1 (5 bases). V lost 2 bases, J lost 3 bases, and 8 bases lay in between. Germline values: CDR1 SGHRS, CDR2 YFSETQ. The CDR3 covers 13 residues.

The chain couples TRBV6-5 to TRBJ1-5, with D perhaps matching TRBD1 (5 bases). The CDR3 loop spans 14 amino acids. The V gene lost 5 bases and the J gene lost 6 bases, with 14 bases spanning the gap. Germline V gene data show CDR1 as MNHEY and CDR2 as SVGAGI. The CDR3 DNA is TGTGCCAGCAGTATGGGGGGGGTGGGTCAGCCCCAGCATTTT. This gives the protein CASSMGGVGQPQHF.

This rearrangement joins TRBV4-1 to TRBJ2-5, with 8 bases aligning to TRBD2. V shed 1 base, J shed 9 bases, and the junction held 13 bases outside the gene matches. The CDR3 is 16 residues long. The germline V gene has CDR1 MGHRA and CDR2 YSYEKL. CDR3: CASSQVGDHSGGAQYF. CDR3 nucleotides: TGCGCCAGCAGCCAAGTAGGGGACCACTCCGGGGGGGCCCAGTACTTC.

This clone has just a few counts. The chain carries TRBV2 and TRBJ1-5, with D unclear. The CDR3 length is 13 residues. V was pared by 6 bases and J by 0 bases, with 6 bases between. Germline CDR1 reads SNHLY; CDR2 reads FYNNEI. The CDR3: CASRRVSNQPQHF. In DNA form, the CDR3 reads TGTGCCAGCAGGAGGGTTAGCAATCAGCCCCAGCATTTT. Drawing the rest from reference TRBV2 and TRBJ1-5, the complete variable domain is EPEVTQTPSHQVTQMGQEVILRCVPISNHLYFYWYRQILGQKVEFLVSFYNNEISEKSEIFDDQFSVERPDGSNFTLKIRSTKLEDSAMYFCASRRVSNQPQHFGDGTRLSIL.

The V and J genes are TRBV7-8 and TRBJ2-5; TRBD2 aligns across 8 bases. With 7 bases clipped from V and 4 bases from J, the junction kept 11 bases outside the gene matches. The germline gives CDR1 SGHVS, CDR2 FQNEAQ. The length of the CDR3 is 15 residues. CDR3 sequence (DNA): TGTGCCAGCAACAACGGACGGACTAGCCGAGAGACCCAGTACTTC. This gives the protein CASNNGRTSRETQYF.

The chain carries TRBV7-2 and TRBJ2-6; 7 bases agree with TRBD2. The CDR3 has 17 amino acids. J lost 0 bases, V lost 3 bases, and 5 bases had no gene match. CDR1 and CDR2 from the germline V gene are SGHTA and FQGNSA. CDR3 sequence reads: CASSLEAGVSGANVLTF. The DNA for the CDR3 is TGTGCCAGCAGCTTGGAGGCGGGGGTCTCTGGGGCCAACGTCCTGACTTTC.

This chain uses TRBV5-1 with TRBJ1-6; 10 bases are shared with TRBD1. The germline gives CDR1 SGHRS, CDR2 YFSETQ. V trimming: 6 bases; J trimming: 10 bases; junction bases outside the gene matches: 7. The CDR3 is 14 residues long. The CDR3 coding sequence is TGCGCCAGCATGTCGGGACAGGGGAACTCACCCCTCCACTTT. Protein sequence: CASMSGQGNSPLHF.

This clone was picked up one time. The genes are TRBV6-6 and TRBJ2-1, with a tentative D call TRBD1 (5 bases). In germline, CDR1 is MNHNY, CDR2 SVGAGI (reference sequence). V gave up 7 bases and J gave up 4 bases, with 8 bases separating them. This CDR3 has 12 amino acids. The CDR3 protein is CASTDRYNEQFF. The CDR3 nucleotides read TGTGCCAGCACCGACAGATACAATGAGCAGTTCTTC.

The table lists this clone with a count of one. The chain couples TRBV7-8 to TRBJ1-4; tentatively, D is TRBD1 (6 bases). Germline assignment: CDR1 SGHVS and CDR2 FQNEAQ. V was clipped by 1 base and J by 8 bases, with 11 bases between them. This CDR3 has 14 amino acids. The CDR3: CASSLGRGEEKLFF. CDR3 in DNA: TGTGCCAGCAGCTTAGGCAGGGGAGAAGAAAAACTGTTTTTT.